A selection of T cell receptor beta chains follows, all from one sample in a study of blood T cell repertoires in COVID-19. This table comes from immunoSEQ multiplex PCR, and its TCRdb copy is limited to in-frame clones, with some not included. Among 200,000 to 250,000 clones listed, more than 70% were seen once. The sequencing input was PBMCs or T cells enriched from blood (not recorded which). The origin of the receptors is a woman between 50 and 59 years old who had recovered from COVID-19. Each CDR3 is given with its conserved first and last residue. The D gene is left open where the match is weak. Size is omitted from some rows. Given values are once, few, many or a class for expanded clones.

j_call v_call d_call clone_size cdr3_nt cdr3_aa
TRBJ2-3 TRBV7-2 TRBD1 . TGTGCCAGCAGCCCCCCGGGACAGGGGAGAGATACGCAGTATTTT CASSPPGQGRDTQYF
TRBJ1-4 TRBV28 . once TGTGCCAGCGGACATGGCGGCACTAATGAAAAACTGTTTTTT CASGHGGTNEKLFF
TRBJ2-7 TRBV7-2 TRBD1 . TGTGCCAGCAGCTTCACCGGGACAGGGGTAAACGAGCAGTACTTC CASSFTGTGVNEQYF
TRBJ1-1 TRBV30 . once TGTGCCTGGAGCGCCCTCGGAGGGCGGAACACTGAAGCTTTCTTT CAWSALGGRNTEAFF
TRBJ2-2 TRBV2 . . TGTGCCAGCATTAGCGTAAGGACGAACACCGGGGAGCTGTTTTTT CASISVRTNTGELFF
TRBJ1-2 TRBV4-1 TRBD1 . TGCGCCAGCAGCCAAGATAGAGGGGACAGGGGATATGGCTACACCTTC CASSQDRGDRGYGYTF
TRBJ1-2 TRBV27 TRBD1 . TGTGCCAGCAGCCCACCCGGGACAGGGTATGGCTACACCTTC CASSPPGTGYGYTF
TRBJ1-1 TRBV6-5 . . TGTGCCAGCAGACTCCCTAGTAACACTGAAGCTTTCTTT CASRLPSNTEAFF
TRBJ1-2 TRBV7-2 TRBD1 . TGTGCCAGCAGCCGGTTATCGGGACAGCGTAACTATGGCTACACCTTC CASSRLSGQRNYGYTF
TRBJ2-7 TRBV28 TRBD2 . TGTGCCAGCAGTTTAGGCGGGAGGCTGAGCTCCTACGAGCAGTACTTC CASSLGGRLSSYEQYF
TRBJ1-2 TRBV7-2 . . TGTGCCAGCAGCTTAGACCCTTCAGACACTAACTATGGCTACACCTTC CASSLDPSDTNYGYTF
TRBJ1-2 TRBV30 TRBD1 . TGTGCCTGGAGAAGACAGGGGACGTATGGCTACACCTTC CAWRRQGTYGYTF
TRBJ2-6 TRBV27 . . TGTGCCAGCTTCAGTTATAACTCTGGGGCCAACGTCCTGACTTTC CASFSYNSGANVLTF
TRBJ2-5 TRBV15 . . TGTGCCACCAGCAGTTCTAAGACAGGCTCCCAGACCCAGTACTTC CATSSSKTGSQTQYF
TRBJ1-2 TRBV30 . . TGTGCCTGGAGTCACACACCCAGCTATGGCTACACCTTC CAWSHTPSYGYTF
TRBJ2-1 TRBV19 . . TGTGCCAGTAGTATAGGGAGGACCGGGAGACAAGGAGGTGAGCAGTTCTTC CASSIGRTGRQGGEQFF
TRBJ1-5 TRBV30 . few TGTGCCTGGAGGTCTTCCCAGGGGCGCTACCAGCCCCAGCATTTT CAWRSSQGRYQPQHF
TRBJ2-7 TRBV18 . . TGTGCCAGCTCGGCAGGGGCCCTCTACGAGCAGTACTTC CASSAGALYEQYF
TRBJ2-5 TRBV24-1 . . TGTGCCACCAGTGAATCCGGACTCAGGGGGGAAGAGACCCAGTACTTC CATSESGLRGEETQYF
TRBJ1-5 TRBV4-1 . . TGCGCCAGCAGCCAAGGACTGCGCAATCAGCCCCAGCATTTT CASSQGLRNQPQHF
TRBJ2-5 TRBV7-5 . . TGTGCCAGAAGCTTTCAGACAGGGGGGAAAGAGACCCAGTACTTC CARSFQTGGKETQYF
TRBJ1-5 TRBV30 . . TGTGCCTGGAGCCGAGGGGGAATCAGCAATCAGCCCCAGCATTTT CAWSRGGISNQPQHF
TRBJ1-2 TRBV27 TRBD1 . TGTGCCAGCAGTCCGGGACAGGGGGCACGTTCTGTTGGCTACACCTTC CASSPGQGARSVGYTF
TRBJ2-2 TRBV3-1/TRBV3-2 . . TGTGCCAGCAGCCTACAGGGGGGGCAGAGCGGGGAGCTGTTTTTT CASSLQGGQSGELFF